The next 2 T cell receptor beta chains were all read from a single sample in a study of breast tumors, draining lymph nodes, adjacent tissues. From the multiplex PCR reads, TCRdb called clonotypes with MiXCR, one entry per CDR3 protein. The sample holds about 300,000 distinct CDR3 sequences, roughly 30% seen once. The lymph nodes were axillary draining lymph nodes from breast cancer patients. The sample comprised axillary lymph node tissue. All receptors come from a female donor with breast cancer. Some clones in this sample may be carry-over from other donors' samples.

This clonotype was observed at least ten times. Here the CDR3 reads CATSVVAGVETQYF. As DNA, the CDR3 is TGTGCCACCAGTGTGGTAGCGGGAGTGGAGACCCAGTACTTC. The chain uses TRBV24-1 and TRBJ2-5; 9 nucleotides match TRBD2. Germline values: CDR1 KGHDR, CDR2 SFDVKD. With 5 bases clipped from V and 5 bases from J, the junction kept 5 bases outside the gene matches. The CDR3 sequence is 14 residues long.

The table lists this clonotype with many counts. V usage is TRBV12-3 or TRBV12-4 and J usage is TRBJ2-1; 7 bases fit TRBD2. The CDR3 runs to 14 residues. V lost 7 bases to trimming and J lost 2 bases; unmatched junction nucleotides: 5. This chain's CDR3 is CASIRGSTYNEQFF. For the CDR3, the DNA is TGTGCCAGCATACGCGGGAGTACCTACAATGAGCAGTTCTTC.